These T cell receptor beta chains were read from a single sample in a study of blood T cells in healthy people across ages. TCRdb used MiXCR to reprocess the 5' RACE reads, holding one entry per CDR3 protein. The repertoire includes approximately 800,000 distinct CDR3 sequences, 58% of them detected once, and approximately 23% sits in the top ten. The sample was blood. These receptors originate from a man under 40 in good health. Both conserved end residues are part of each CDR3. D genes are given only for firm matches. Only part of the rows carry a size: once, few, many, or a class if the clone is expanded.

J gene | V gene | clone size | D gene | CDR3 DNA | CDR3 protein
TRBJ2-5 | TRBV20-1 | NA | NA | TGCAGTGCCCCGTTGGGAGGGGGGTACCAAGAGACCCAGTACTTC | CSAPLGGGYQETQYF
TRBJ1-5 | TRBV5-1 | few | NA | TGTGCCAGCAGCCCTGACCCCAATCAGCCCCAGCATTTT | CASSPDPNQPQHF
TRBJ2-1 | TRBV15 | NA | NA | TGTGCCACCAGCAGAGACCTTCGAGGGATGGGAGATGAGCAGTTCTTC | CATSRDLRGMGDEQFF
TRBJ2-3 | TRBV29-1 | few | TRBD2 | TGCAGCGTTGCACTAGCGGGGAACACAGATACGCAGTATTTT | CSVALAGNTDTQYF
TRBJ1-2 | TRBV5-1 | NA | NA | TGCGCCAGCAGCTTGAGTACACCCCAGCACGGCTACACCTTC | CASSLSTPQHGYTF
TRBJ1-6 | TRBV20-1 | NA | TRBD1 | TGCAGTGCTAGAGAGACGACAGGGGTAGGGTCACCCCTCCACTTT | CSARETTGVGSPLHF
TRBJ2-1 | TRBV11-2 | NA | TRBD2 | TGTGCCAGCAGCTTGCCACTAGCGGAGAACAACAATGAGCAGTTCTTC | CASSLPLAENNNEQFF
TRBJ2-2 | TRBV29-1 | NA | TRBD1 | TGCAGCGTTGACTGGGGGTCCGGGACAGGAGTGAACACCGGGGAGCTGTTTTTT | CSVDWGSGTGVNTGELFF
TRBJ1-2 | TRBV15 | few | NA | TGTGCCACCAGCAGATTCGGCGGGGTTTCGAGCGGCTACACCTTC | CATSRFGGVSSGYTF
TRBJ2-7 | TRBV27 | few | TRBD1 | TGTGCCAGCAGATCTACTCTCGACAGGGGGACCTACGAGCAGTACTTC | CASRSTLDRGTYEQYF
TRBJ1-2 | TRBV9 | NA | TRBD1 | TGTGCCAGCAGCAGTAGGCAGCAGGGGGCTGGCTACACCTTC | CASSSRQQGAGYTF
TRBJ1-5 | TRBV4-2 | NA | NA | TGTGCCAGCAGCCAAGATAAGAATCAGCCCCAGCATTTT | CASSQDKNQPQHF
TRBJ2-1 | TRBV27 | NA | TRBD2 | TGTGCCAGCAGTAAGGAGACTAGCGGGGATGACTCCTACAATGAGCAGTTCTTC | CASSKETSGDDSYNEQFF
TRBJ1-5 | TRBV12-3/TRBV12-4 | NA | NA | TGTGCCAGCACCGTGAGCCTCAATCAGCCCCAGCATTTT | CASTVSLNQPQHF
TRBJ2-7 | TRBV6-6 | NA | NA | TGTGCCAGCAGTTATGACGGGTACCACGAGCAGTACTTC | CASSYDGYHEQYF
TRBJ2-3 | TRBV7-6 | NA | TRBD2 | TGTGCCTGCAGCTTAGCGACTAGCGGGGGAACAGATACGCAGTATTTT | CACSLATSGGTDTQYF
TRBJ2-1 | TRBV5-1 | NA | NA | TGCGCCAGCAGCTTGGTTGGGGGGGGCTCTAATGAGCAGTTCTTC | CASSLVGGGSNEQFF
TRBJ2-7 | TRBV20-1 | few | TRBD2 | TGCAGTGTTACGGGGGGGAACACCTACGAGCAGTACTTC | CSVTGGNTYEQYF
TRBJ1-2 | TRBV4-2 | few | NA | TGTGCCAGCAGCCAAGATCAGACGGGGGTCGACTATGGCTACACCTTC | CASSQDQTGVDYGYTF
TRBJ2-1 | TRBV7-7 | NA | NA | TGTGCCAGCAGCTTTTGCGGGGGCGGCTTTTGGTTCTTC | CASSFCGGGFWFF
TRBJ2-1 | TRBV7-2 | many | NA | TGTGCCAGCAGCTTAGGTGGTGATCCTGAGCAGTTCTTC | CASSLGGDPEQFF
TRBJ2-1 | TRBV20-1 | NA | TRBD2 | TGCAGTGCCTCAACCCCTCTACTAGCGGGGTATTCGAATGAGCAGTTCTTC | CSASTPLLAGYSNEQFF
TRBJ1-1 | TRBV5-1 | NA | NA | TGCGCCAGCAGCACTAACCGTGGAGACACTGAAGCTTTCTTT | CASSTNRGDTEAFF
TRBJ1-6 | TRBV4-2 | NA | TRBD1 | TGTGCCAGCAGCCAAGAGGCCGGGACAGGGCGTTCACCCCTCCACTTT | CASSQEAGTGRSPLHF
TRBJ2-5 | TRBV10-3 | NA | NA | TGTGCCATCAGGAGGACCGACGGAGAGGAGACCCAGTACTTC | CAIRRTDGEETQYF
TRBJ2-2 | TRBV27 | NA | NA | TGTGCCAGCAATCACGTCGGCGGGGAGCTGTTTTTT | CASNHVGGELFF
TRBJ2-7 | TRBV13 | NA | TRBD2 | TGTGCCAGCAGACTAGCGGGGATGGCGTCGGGACGTTACGAGCAGTACTTC | CASRLAGMASGRYEQYF
TRBJ2-7 | TRBV2 | NA | NA | TGTGCCAGCAGTGATGGGACGAATTACAATGAGCAGTACTTC | CASSDGTNYNEQYF
TRBJ2-7 | TRBV10-3 | NA | TRBD1 | TGTGCCATCAGTCAGTGGGACAGGGGGAACTACGAGCAGTACTTC | CAISQWDRGNYEQYF
TRBJ2-7 | TRBV27 | NA | NA | TGTGCCAGCAGTTTATATTACGGAAGTTCGGGCGAGCAGTACTTC | CASSLYYGSSGEQYF
TRBJ2-3 | TRBV6-6 | NA | NA | TGTGCCAGCACGTCTAGAGGGGGTCCAGATACGCAGTATTTT | CASTSRGGPDTQYF
TRBJ2-1 | TRBV13 | NA | TRBD2 | TGTGCCAGCAGCTCTTTAGAGACTAGCGGGACCCTAGAAGTCAATGAGCAGTTCTTC | CASSSLETSGTLEVNEQFF
TRBJ1-2 | TRBV5-1 | few | NA | TGCGCCAGCAGTCGTGATGGACCGAATTTTAACTATGGCTACACCTTC | CASSRDGPNFNYGYTF
TRBJ2-1 | TRBV20-1 | NA | TRBD2 | TGCAGTGCGAACAGAGCAGGCGGGGGGACCTACAATGAGCAGTTCTTC | CSANRAGGGTYNEQFF
TRBJ2-5 | TRBV7-9 | NA | TRBD2 | TGTGCCAGCAGCCTGAAGCGGGAGGGATCGCAGACCCAGTACTTC | CASSLKREGSQTQYF
TRBJ2-2 | TRBV6-5 | NA | NA | TGTGCCAGCAGTTACTCTGCAGGGGGGTACACCGGGGAGCTGTTTTTT | CASSYSAGGYTGELFF
TRBJ1-2 | TRBV7-2 | NA | NA | TGTGCCAGCAGCTTAGACAGGGCAAGCTACACCTTC | CASSLDRASYTF
TRBJ2-3 | TRBV6-6 | NA | TRBD1 | TGTGCCAGCAGTCGGGACAGGGCCACAGATACGCAGTATTTT | CASSRDRATDTQYF
TRBJ1-2 | TRBV7-2 | NA | NA | TGTGCCAGCAGCCCGCCGGGGGCTAACTATGGCTACACCTTC | CASSPPGANYGYTF
TRBJ2-1 | TRBV20-1 | once | TRBD2 | TGCAGTGCTAGGGTTAGCGGGTCGAATGAGCAGTTCTTC | CSARVSGSNEQFF
TRBJ1-1 | TRBV5-1 | few | NA | TGCGCCAGCAGCTCAGCCAGTACAGGAATTAACACTGAAGCTTTCTTT | CASSSASTGINTEAFF
TRBJ2-1 | TRBV11-2 | many | NA | TGTGCCAGCAGTTTCGTTAATGAGCAGTTCTTC | CASSFVNEQFF
TRBJ2-3 | TRBV4-2 | NA | NA | TGTGCCAGCAGCCAAGTCCTCGGCCGGGCAGATACGCAGTATTTT | CASSQVLGRADTQYF
TRBJ2-7 | TRBV14 | NA | TRBD2 | TGTGCCAGCAGCCAAGGTCTAGCGGGTTGGGAGCAGTACTTC | CASSQGLAGWEQYF
TRBJ1-1 | TRBV6-5 | NA | NA | TGTGCCAGCAGTCAGCGTGGGGGCACTGAAGCTTTCTTT | CASSQRGGTEAFF
TRBJ2-1 | TRBV7-3 | NA | TRBD2 | TGTGCCAGCAGCTTGACCGGGACTAGTAGCAATGAGCAGTTCTTC | CASSLTGTSSNEQFF
TRBJ2-3 | TRBV28 | NA | TRBD1 | TGTGCCAGCTACGCAGGGGACAGGAACACAGATACGCAGTATTTT | CASYAGDRNTDTQYF
TRBJ2-3 | TRBV6-2/TRBV6-3 | NA | TRBD2 | TGTGCCAGCAGTTACCAAGCGGGAGGGCCGGATACGCAGTATTTT | CASSYQAGGPDTQYF
TRBJ2-1 | TRBV3-1 | NA | TRBD2 | TGTGCCAGCAGCTTGGGACTAGGGACCAATGAGCAGTTCTTC | CASSLGLGTNEQFF
TRBJ1-2 | TRBV20-1 | NA | NA | TGCAGTGCTAGTGCTGCTCCGGGGTATGGCTACACCTTC | CSASAAPGYGYTF
TRBJ2-3 | TRBV7-2 | few | TRBD2 | TGTGCCAGCAGCTTAGCGAGCGGGGCGAGTACGCAGTATTTT | CASSLASGASTQYF
TRBJ2-1 | TRBV29-1 | NA | TRBD1 | TGCAGCTTGCGGACAGGGATAACGGATGAGCAGTTCTTC | CSLRTGITDEQFF
TRBJ2-5 | TRBV20-1 | NA | NA | TGCAGTGCTAGGACGTCGCGAGTAAGCCAAGAGACCCAGTACTTC | CSARTSRVSQETQYF
TRBJ2-3 | TRBV29-1 | NA | TRBD2 | TGCAGCGTTGGGACTAGGGGTACTAGCACAGATACGCAGTATTTT | CSVGTRGTSTDTQYF
TRBJ2-5 | TRBV2 | NA | TRBD1 | TGTGCCAGCGGTCCGTGGACAGGGTACCAAGAGACCCAGTACTTC | CASGPWTGYQETQYF